This is a list of T cell receptor beta chains from one sample in a study of T cell repertoires in cytomegalovirus infection. Which antigens these TCRs recognize remains unknown. A single record per CDR3 protein comes from TCRdb applying MiXCR to the reads. The sample has approximately 1,000,000 distinct CDR3 sequences; around 32% are singletons. The specimen comprised cultured CD8+ T cells from PBMCs, sampled from culture after CMV antigen stimulation. The receptors here all came from a human donor in good health (CMV status not recorded). Some clones in this sample may be carry-over from other donors' samples. Both conserved end residues are part of each CDR3. D genes are given only for firm matches. The size field is filled for only some rows; it gives once, few, many or a size class.

>NA|TRBJ2-7|TRBV5-4|TRBD1
CASSSDRATGNEQYF
TGTGCCAGCAGCTCCGACAGGGCCACGGGGAACGAGCAGTACTTC
>NA|TRBJ2-7|TRBV20-1|NA
CSASFGEQYF
TGCAGTGCTTCCTTTGGGGAGCAGTACTTC
>few|TRBJ1-2|TRBV4-2|TRBD1
CASSQDYSTGAYGYTF
TGTGCCAGCAGCCAAGATTACTCGACAGGGGCCTATGGCTACACCTTC
>NA|TRBJ1-1|TRBV5-1|TRBD1
CASSSLGTDLPEAFF
TGCGCCAGCAGTTCCTTGGGGACAGACCTCCCTGAAGCTTTCTTT
>few|TRBJ1-1|TRBV19|NA
CASSWDGGADEAFF
TGTGCCAGTAGTTGGGACGGAGGAGCGGATGAAGCTTTCTTT
>many|TRBJ2-1|TRBV29-1|TRBD2
CSVESLAGAPIYNEQFF
TGCAGCGTTGAAAGCCTAGCGGGGGCACCAATCTACAATGAGCAGTTCTTC
>few|TRBJ2-5|TRBV12-3/TRBV12-4|NA
CASSSDEETQYF
TGTGCCAGCAGCTCAGATGAAGAGACCCAGTACTTC
>NA|TRBJ1-5|TRBV27|NA
CANSFPLLGEPQHF
TGTGCCAACAGTTTCCCCCTTCTCGGGGAGCCCCAGCATTTT
>NA|TRBJ2-6|TRBV7-2|NA
CASSSHRDGFSGANVLTF
TGTGCCAGCAGCTCTCACCGGGACGGTTTCTCTGGGGCCAACGTCCTGACTTTC
>NA|TRBJ1-1|TRBV19|TRBD1
CASSVGDLQGAVTEAFF
TGTGCCAGTAGTGTCGGGGATCTACAGGGGGCCGTGACTGAAGCTTTCTTT
>few|TRBJ2-1|TRBV19|NA
CASRMGGYNEQFF
TGTGCCAGTAGGATGGGGGGTTACAATGAGCAGTTCTTC
>many|TRBJ2-2|TRBV7-2|TRBD2
CASTFSGGRSTGELFF
TGTGCCAGCACGTTCTCGGGGGGGCGGTCCACCGGGGAGCTGTTTTTT
>NA|TRBJ2-1|TRBV7-9|TRBD2
CASSLPKRERGNEQFF
TGTGCCAGCAGCTTACCGAAAAGGGAGCGGGGCAATGAGCAGTTCTTC
>NA|TRBJ2-7|TRBV19|NA
CASIGLEDYEQYF
TGTGCCAGTATTGGGCTAGAGGACTACGAGCAGTACTTC
>many|TRBJ2-5|TRBV7-9|TRBD2
CASSLRRGSGGDTETQYF
TGTGCCAGCAGCTTAAGGAGAGGTAGCGGGGGAGATACGGAGACCCAGTACTTC
>NA|TRBJ2-4|TRBV6-6|NA
CASSYRAERLAKNIQYF
TGTGCCAGCAGTTATAGGGCTGAGCGGCTAGCCAAAAACATTCAGTACTTC
>few|TRBJ2-7|TRBV6-6|NA
CASKQGLEQYF
TGTGCCAGCAAACAGGGACTCGAGCAGTACTTC